Reported below is one T cell receptor (beta chain). The sample originates from a study of CD8 T cells in Susac syndrome. An amount of RNA that ranged from roughly 0.5 to 1 ug was reverse transcribed with random hexamers. TCRdb analysed the immunoSEQ multiplex PCR reads with MiXCR anew, one entry per CDR3 protein. This table has roughly 100,000 distinct CDR3 sequences, approximately 94% appearing once. V shed 2 bases and J shed 6 bases, with 8 bases lying between them. The CDR3 covers 13 residues. Germline V gene lookup returns CDR1 ENHRY and CDR2 SYGVKD. The J gene is TRBJ2-4, the V gene TRBV10-3; no firm D call. Sequencing input: CD8+ T cells from PBMCs. This TCR was sampled from a human donor with Susac syndrome. The CDR3 DNA follows: TGTGCCATCAGTGAGGAAGCCGCAAACATTCAGTACTTC. This translates into CAISEEAANIQYF.